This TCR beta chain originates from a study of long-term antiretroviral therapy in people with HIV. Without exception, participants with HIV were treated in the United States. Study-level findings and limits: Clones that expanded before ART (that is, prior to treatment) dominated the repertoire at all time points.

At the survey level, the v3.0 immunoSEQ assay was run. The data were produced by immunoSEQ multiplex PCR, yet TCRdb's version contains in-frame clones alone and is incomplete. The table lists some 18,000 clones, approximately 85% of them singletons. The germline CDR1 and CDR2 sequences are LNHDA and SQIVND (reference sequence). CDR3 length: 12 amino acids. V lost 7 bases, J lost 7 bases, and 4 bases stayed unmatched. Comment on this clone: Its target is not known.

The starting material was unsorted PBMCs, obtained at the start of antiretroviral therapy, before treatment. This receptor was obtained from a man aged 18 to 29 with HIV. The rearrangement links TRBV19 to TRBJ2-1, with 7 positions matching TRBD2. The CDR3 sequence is CASTKRDNEQFF. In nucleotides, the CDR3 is TGTGCCAGTACGAAGCGGGATAATGAGCAGTTCTTC.